This T cell receptor (beta chain) comes out of a study of technical replicates of blood from a handful of donors. The protocol was immunoSEQ multiplex PCR, while the TCRdb copy is restricted to in-frame clones and leaves out a portion. The sample lists around 93,000 clones; around 95% were seen once. The junction had 7 bases not matched to a gene; V was cut back by 5 bases and J by 0 bases. The CDR3 spans 16 residues. Germline V gene lookup returns CDR1 SEHNR and CDR2 FQNEAQ (reference sequence). The sequence was collected from a human donor in good health. Sequenced sample: T cells isolated from PBMCs. The chain is built from TRBV7-9 and TRBJ2-5, with 9 bases fitting TRBD2. The DNA for the CDR3 is TGTGCCAGCAGCCCTAGCGGGGAGGCGTACCAAGAGACCCAGTACTTC. Its translation is CASSPSGEAYQETQYF.